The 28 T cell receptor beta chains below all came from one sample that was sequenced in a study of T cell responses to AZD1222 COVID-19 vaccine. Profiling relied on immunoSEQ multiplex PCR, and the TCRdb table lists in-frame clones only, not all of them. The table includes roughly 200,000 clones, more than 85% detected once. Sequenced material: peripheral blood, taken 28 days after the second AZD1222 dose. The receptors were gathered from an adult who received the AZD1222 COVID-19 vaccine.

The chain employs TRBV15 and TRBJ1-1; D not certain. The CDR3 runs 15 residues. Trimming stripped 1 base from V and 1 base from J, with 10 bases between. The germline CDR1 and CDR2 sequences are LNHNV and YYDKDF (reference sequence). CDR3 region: CATSRAAAPNTEAFF. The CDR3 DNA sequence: TGTGCCACCAGCAGAGCGGCAGCTCCGAACACTGAAGCTTTCTTT.

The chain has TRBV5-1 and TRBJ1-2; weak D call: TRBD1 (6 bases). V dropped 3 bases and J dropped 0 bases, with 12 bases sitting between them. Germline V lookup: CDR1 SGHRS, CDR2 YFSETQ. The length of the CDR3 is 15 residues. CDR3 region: CASSWGAGANYGYTF. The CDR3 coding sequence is TGCGCCAGCAGCTGGGGGGCAGGAGCTAACTATGGCTACACCTTC.

CDR3: CASSEMGLAGTTDTQYF. CDR3 nucleotides: TGCGCCAGCAGTGAGATGGGCCTAGCGGGAACCACAGATACGCAGTATTTT. The chain recombines TRBV10-1 with TRBJ2-3; the match to TRBD2 covers 9 bases. V gave up 2 bases and J gave up 2 bases; unmatched junction bases: 8. The CDR3 sequence is 17 residues long. CDR1 WNHNN and CDR2 SYGVQD come from the germline V gene (reference sequence).

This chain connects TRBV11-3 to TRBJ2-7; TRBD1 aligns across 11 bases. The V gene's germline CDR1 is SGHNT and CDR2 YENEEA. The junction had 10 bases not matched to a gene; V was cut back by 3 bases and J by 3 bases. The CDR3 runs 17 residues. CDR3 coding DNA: TGTGCCAGCAGCTTCCGCGATGAGGGACAGGGGGTCTACGAGCAGTACTTC. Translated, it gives CASSFRDEGQGVYEQYF. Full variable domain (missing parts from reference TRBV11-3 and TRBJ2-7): EAGVVQSPRYKIIEKKQPVAFWCNPISGHNTLYWYLQNLGQGPELLIRYENEEAVDDSQLPKDRFSAERLKGVDSTLKIQPAELGDSAVYLCASSFRDEGQGVYEQYFGPGTRLTVT.

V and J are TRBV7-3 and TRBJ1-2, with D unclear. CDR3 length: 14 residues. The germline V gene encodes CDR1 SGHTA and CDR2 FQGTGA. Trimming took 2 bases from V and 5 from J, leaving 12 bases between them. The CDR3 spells CASSLGSDGYGYTF. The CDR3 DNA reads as TGTGCCAGCAGCTTAGGGTCTGACGGATATGGCTACACCTTC.

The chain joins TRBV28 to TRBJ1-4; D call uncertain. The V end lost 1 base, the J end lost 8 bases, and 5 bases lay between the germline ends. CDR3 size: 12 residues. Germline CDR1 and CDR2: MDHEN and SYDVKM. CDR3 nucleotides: TGTGCCAGCAGTTTATTCAAAGAAAAACTGTTTTTT. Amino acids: CASSLFKEKLFF. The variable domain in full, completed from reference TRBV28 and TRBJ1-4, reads DVKVTQSSRYLVKRTGEKVFLECVQDMDHENMFWYRQDPGLGLRLIYFSYDVKMKEKGDIPEGYSVSREKKERFSLILESASTNQTSMYLCASSLFKEKLFFGSGTQLSVL.

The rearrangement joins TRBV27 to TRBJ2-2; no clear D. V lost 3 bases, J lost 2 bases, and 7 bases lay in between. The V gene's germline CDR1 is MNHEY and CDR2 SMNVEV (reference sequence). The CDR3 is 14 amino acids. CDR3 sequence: CASSLLRNTGELFF. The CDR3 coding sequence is TGTGCCAGCAGTTTGTTACGTAACACCGGGGAGCTGTTTTTT.

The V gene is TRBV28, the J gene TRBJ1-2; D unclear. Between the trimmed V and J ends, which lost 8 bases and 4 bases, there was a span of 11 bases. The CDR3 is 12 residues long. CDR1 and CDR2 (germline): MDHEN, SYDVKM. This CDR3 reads CASVTGGYGYTF. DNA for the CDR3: TGTGCCAGCGTCACGGGAGGCTATGGCTACACCTTC.

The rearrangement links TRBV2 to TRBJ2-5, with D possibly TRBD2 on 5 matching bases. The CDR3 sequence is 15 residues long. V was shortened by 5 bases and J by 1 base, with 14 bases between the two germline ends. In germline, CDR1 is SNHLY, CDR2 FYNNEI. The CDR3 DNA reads TGTGCCAGCAGTTTAGGACTGACTTTCCAAGAGACCCAGTACTTC. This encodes CASSLGLTFQETQYF. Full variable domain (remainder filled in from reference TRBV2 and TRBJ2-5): EPEVTQTPSHQVTQMGQEVILRCVPISNHLYFYWYRQILGQKVEFLVSFYNNEISEKSEIFDDQFSVERPDGSNFTLKIRSTKLEDSAMYFCASSLGLTFQETQYFGPGTRLLVL.

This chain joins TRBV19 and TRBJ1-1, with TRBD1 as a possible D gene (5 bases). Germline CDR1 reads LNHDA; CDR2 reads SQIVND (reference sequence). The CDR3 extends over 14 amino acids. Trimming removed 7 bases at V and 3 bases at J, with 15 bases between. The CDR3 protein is CASKRNAGDTEAFF. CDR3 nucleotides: TGTGCCAGTAAGAGGAACGCGGGGGACACTGAAGCTTTCTTT. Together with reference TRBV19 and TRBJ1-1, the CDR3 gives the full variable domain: DGGITQSPKYLFRKEGQNVTLSCEQNLNHDAMYWYRQDPGQGLRLIYYSQIVNDFQKGDIAEGYSVSREKKESFPLTVTSAQKNPTAFYLCASKRNAGDTEAFFGQGTRLTVV.

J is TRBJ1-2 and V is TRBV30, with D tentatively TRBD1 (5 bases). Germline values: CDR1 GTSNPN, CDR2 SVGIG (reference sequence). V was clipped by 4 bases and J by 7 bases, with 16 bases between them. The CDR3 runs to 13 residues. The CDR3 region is CAWNLRGSGGYTF. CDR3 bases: TGTGCCTGGAACCTGCGGGGCTCGGGTGGCTACACCTTC.

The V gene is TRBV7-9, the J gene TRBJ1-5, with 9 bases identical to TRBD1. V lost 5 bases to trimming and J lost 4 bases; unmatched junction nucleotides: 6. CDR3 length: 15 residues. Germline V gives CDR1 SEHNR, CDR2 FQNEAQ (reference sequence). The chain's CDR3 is CASSKGQGRNQPQHF. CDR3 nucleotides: TGTGCCAGCAGCAAGGGACAGGGTAGGAATCAGCCCCAGCATTTT.

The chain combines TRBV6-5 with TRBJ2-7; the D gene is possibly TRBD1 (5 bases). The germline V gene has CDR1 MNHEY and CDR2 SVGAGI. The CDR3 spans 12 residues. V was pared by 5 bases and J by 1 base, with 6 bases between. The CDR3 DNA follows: TGTGCCAGCAGTCAGGGTTCCTACGAGCAGTACTTC. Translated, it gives CASSQGSYEQYF.

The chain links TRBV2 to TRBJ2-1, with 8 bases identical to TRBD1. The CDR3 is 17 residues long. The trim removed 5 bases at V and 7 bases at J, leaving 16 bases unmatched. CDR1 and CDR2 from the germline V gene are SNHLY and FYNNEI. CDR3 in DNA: TGTGCCAGCAGTTACCGGGTAACCGGGACAGGTGGGAATGAGCAGTTCTTC. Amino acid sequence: CASSYRVTGTGGNEQFF.

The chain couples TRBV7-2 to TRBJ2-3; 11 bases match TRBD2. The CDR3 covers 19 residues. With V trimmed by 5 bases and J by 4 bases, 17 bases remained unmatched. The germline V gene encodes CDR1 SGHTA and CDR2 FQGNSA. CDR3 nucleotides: TGTGCCAGCAGCCCGGGTGCAGAGACTAGCGGGGTAAAGGCAGATACGCAGTATTTT. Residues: CASSPGAETSGVKADTQYF. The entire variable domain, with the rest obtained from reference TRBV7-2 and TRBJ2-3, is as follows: GAGVSQSPSNKVTEKGKDVELRCDPISGHTALYWYRQSLGQGLEFLIYFQGNSAPDKSGLPSDRFSAERTGGSVSTLTIQRTQQEDSAVYLCASSPGAETSGVKADTQYFGPGTRLTVL.

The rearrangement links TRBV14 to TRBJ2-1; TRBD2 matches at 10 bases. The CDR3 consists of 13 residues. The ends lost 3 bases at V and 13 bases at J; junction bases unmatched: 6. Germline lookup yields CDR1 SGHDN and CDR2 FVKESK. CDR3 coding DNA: TGTGCCAGCAGCCAGATGCCTAGCGGGAGCCAGTTCTTC. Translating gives CASSQMPSGSQFF.

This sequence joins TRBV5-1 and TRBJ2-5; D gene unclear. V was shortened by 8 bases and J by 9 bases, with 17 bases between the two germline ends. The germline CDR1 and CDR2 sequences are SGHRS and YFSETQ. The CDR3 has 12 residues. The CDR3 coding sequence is TGCGCCAGTAGGATCCCCAATTCGGCCCAGTACTTC. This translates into CASRIPNSAQYF.

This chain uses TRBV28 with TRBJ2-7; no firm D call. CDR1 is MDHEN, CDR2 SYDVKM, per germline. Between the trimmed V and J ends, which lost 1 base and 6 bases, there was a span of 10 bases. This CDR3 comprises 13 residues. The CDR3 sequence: CASSLLRETEQYF. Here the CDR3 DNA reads TGTGCCAGCAGTTTATTAAGAGAAACCGAGCAGTACTTC.

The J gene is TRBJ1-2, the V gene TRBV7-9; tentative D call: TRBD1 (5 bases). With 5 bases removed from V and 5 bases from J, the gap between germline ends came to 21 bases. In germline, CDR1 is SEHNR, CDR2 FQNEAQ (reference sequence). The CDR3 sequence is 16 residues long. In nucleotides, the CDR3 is TGTGCCAGCAGCCCCGGGACCGCAGAAGCAGAATATGGCTACACCTTC. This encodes CASSPGTAEAEYGYTF.

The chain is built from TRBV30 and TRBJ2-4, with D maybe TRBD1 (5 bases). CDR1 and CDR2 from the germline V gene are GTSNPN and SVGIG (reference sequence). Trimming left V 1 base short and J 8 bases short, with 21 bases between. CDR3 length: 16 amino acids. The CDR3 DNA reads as TGTGCCTGGAGTGACCGCGGCTCAGGGTCTCGGGACATTCAGTACTTC. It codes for CAWSDRGSGSRDIQYF.

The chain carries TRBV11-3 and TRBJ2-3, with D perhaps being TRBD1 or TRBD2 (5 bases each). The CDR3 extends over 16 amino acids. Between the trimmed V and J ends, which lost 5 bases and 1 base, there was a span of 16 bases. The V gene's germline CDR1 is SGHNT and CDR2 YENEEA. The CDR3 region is CASSPRERGRTDTQYF. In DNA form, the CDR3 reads TGTGCCAGCAGCCCCAGGGAGCGCGGTCGCACAGATACGCAGTATTTT.

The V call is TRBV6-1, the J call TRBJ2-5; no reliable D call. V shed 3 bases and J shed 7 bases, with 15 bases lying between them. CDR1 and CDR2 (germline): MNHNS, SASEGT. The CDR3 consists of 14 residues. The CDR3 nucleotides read TGTGCCAGCAGTGAGGGTCAAGGTCTAGGGACCCAGTACTTC. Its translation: CASSEGQGLGTQYF.

The CDR3 region has the DNA TGTGCCAGCAGCTACGACAGGGGCTACACTGAAGCTTTCTTT. Amino acids: CASSYDRGYTEAFF. J is TRBJ1-1 and V is TRBV7-3; 8 bases fit TRBD1. Germline V gene lookup returns CDR1 SGHTA and CDR2 FQGTGA. CDR3 length: 14 residues. With V trimmed by 4 bases and J by 3 bases, 4 bases remained unmatched.

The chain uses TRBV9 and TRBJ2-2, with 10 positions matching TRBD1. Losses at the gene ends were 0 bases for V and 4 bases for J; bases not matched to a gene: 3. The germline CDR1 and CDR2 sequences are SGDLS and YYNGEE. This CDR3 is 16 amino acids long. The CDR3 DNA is TGTGCCAGCAGCGTAGCGGGACAGGGGAGCACCGGGGAGCTGTTTTTT. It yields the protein CASSVAGQGSTGELFF.

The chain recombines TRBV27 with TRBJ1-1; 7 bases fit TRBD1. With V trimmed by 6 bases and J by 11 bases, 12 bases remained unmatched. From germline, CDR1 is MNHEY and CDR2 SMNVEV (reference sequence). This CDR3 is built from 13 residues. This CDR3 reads CASSQGGFSEAFF. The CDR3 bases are TGTGCCAGCAGCCAGGGGGGCTTTTCGGAGGCTTTCTTT.

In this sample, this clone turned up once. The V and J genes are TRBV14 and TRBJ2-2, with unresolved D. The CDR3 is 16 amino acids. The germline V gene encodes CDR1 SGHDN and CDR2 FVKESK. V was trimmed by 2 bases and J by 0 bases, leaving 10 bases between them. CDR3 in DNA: TGTGCCAGCAGCCAACAGATACAGTCGAACACCGGGGAGCTGTTTTTT. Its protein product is CASSQQIQSNTGELFF.

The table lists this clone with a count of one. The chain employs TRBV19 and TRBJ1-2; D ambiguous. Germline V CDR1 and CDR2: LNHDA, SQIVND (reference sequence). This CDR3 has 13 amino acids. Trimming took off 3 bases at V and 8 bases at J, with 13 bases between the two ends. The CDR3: CASSILRGEGYTF. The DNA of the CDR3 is TGTGCCAGTAGTATTCTTCGCGGTGAGGGCTACACCTTC.

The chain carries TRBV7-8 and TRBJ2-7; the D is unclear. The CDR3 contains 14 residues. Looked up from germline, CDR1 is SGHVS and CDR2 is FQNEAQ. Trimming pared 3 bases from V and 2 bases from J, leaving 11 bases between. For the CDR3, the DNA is TGTGCCAGCAGCTTGGCTGGGATAACCTACGAGCAGTACTTC. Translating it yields CASSLAGITYEQYF.